This TCR beta chain emerged from a study of persistence of HIV-infected CD4 T cells. From germline, CDR1 is SGHRS and CDR2 YFSETQ. Trimming removed 0 bases from V and 10 bases from J, with 11 bases in between. This CDR3 spans 14 amino acids. The libraries were made with immunoSEQ version 4 in survey mode. Template was genomic DNA at around 9.7 ng/uL, with up to 1 ug used per sample. Clones were read by immunoSEQ multiplex PCR, and TCRdb kept only the in-frame ones, dropping some. The table lists more than 35,000 clones, approximately 89% of them singletons. Nonspecific anti-CD3/anti-CD28 bead stimulation represents the broad CD4+ T cell repertoire. CD4+ T cells upregulating both CD40 ligand and CD69 were sorted as responding cells. Broader study findings: Antigen-responding cells were enriched for degenerate expanded CDR3beta sequences.

Notes on this clone: Antigen specificity is unknown.

The source is an adult man with HIV who was CMV-seropositive. The sequenced sample was CD4+ T cells sorted from PBMCs after roughly 19-hour stimulation, obtained from a patient who received antiretroviral therapy. This rearrangement joins TRBV5-1 to TRBJ1-6; no definite D call. The CDR3 loop reads CASSLEGADSPLHF. The CDR3 nucleotides are TGCGCCAGCAGCTTGGAGGGCGCTGACTCACCCCTCCACTTT.